This T cell receptor beta chain was observed in a study of CXCR3-negative and CXCR3-positive naive CD8 T cells. The sorting of each CD8+ T cell subset was done in triplicate, at 250,000 to 300,000 cells each. Germline CDR1 SEHNR, CDR2 FQNEAQ (reference sequence). CDR3 length equals 14 residues. Through 5' RACE with UMI labels, the TRB cDNA libraries were prepared. From the 5' RACE reads, TCRdb lists one entry per CDR3 protein and no DNA. The sample totals approximately 37,000 distinct CDR3 sequences. The J gene is TRBJ1-1, the V gene TRBV7-9. This sequence originates from a human donor in good health. Some clones in this sample may be carry-over from other donors' samples. The sequencing sample was made of memory CD8+ T cells from blood. CDR3 protein: CASSLEAENTEAFF.